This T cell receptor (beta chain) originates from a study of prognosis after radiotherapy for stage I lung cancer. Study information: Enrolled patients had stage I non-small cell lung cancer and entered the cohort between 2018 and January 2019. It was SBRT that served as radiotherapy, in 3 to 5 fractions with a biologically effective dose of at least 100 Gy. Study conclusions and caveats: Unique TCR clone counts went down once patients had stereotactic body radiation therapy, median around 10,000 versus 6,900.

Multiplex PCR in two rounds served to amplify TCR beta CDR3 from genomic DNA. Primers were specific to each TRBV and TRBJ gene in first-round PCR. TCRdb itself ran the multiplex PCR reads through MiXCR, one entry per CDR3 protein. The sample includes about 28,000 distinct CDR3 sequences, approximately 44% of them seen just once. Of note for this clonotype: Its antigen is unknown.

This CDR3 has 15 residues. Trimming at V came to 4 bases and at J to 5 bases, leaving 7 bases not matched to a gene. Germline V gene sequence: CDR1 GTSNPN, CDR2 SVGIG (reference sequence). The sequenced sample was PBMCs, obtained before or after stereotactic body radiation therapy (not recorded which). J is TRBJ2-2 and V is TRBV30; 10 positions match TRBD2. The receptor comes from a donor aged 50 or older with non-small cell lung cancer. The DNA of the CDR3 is TGTGCCTGGAAGTTGGTTAGCGGGGGGACCGGGGAGCTGTTTTTT. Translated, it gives CAWKLVSGGTGELFF.